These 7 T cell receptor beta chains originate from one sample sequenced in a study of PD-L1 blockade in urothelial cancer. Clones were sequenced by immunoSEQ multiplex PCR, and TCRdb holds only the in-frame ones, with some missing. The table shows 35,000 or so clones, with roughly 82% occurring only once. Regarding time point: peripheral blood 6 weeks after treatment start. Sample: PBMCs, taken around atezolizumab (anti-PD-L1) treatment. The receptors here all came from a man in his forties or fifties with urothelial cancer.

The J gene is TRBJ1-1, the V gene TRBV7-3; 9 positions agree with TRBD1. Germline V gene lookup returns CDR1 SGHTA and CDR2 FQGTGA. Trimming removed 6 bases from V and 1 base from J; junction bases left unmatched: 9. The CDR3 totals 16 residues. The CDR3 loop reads CASSRPGQGTNTEAFF. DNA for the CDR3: TGTGCCAGCAGTCGGCCGGGACAGGGAACGAACACTGAAGCTTTCTTT.

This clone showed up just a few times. The CDR3 sequence is CASSLQSSGRATYF. The CDR3 DNA reads TGTGCCAGCAGCTTGCAGTCTAGCGGGAGGGCCACGTACTTC. The J gene is TRBJ2-7, the V gene TRBV5-6, with TRBD2 matching 12 bases. The CDR3 covers 14 residues. With V trimmed by 1 base and J by 12 bases, 8 bases remained unmatched. Germline-derived CDR1 and CDR2 are SGHDT and YYEEEE.

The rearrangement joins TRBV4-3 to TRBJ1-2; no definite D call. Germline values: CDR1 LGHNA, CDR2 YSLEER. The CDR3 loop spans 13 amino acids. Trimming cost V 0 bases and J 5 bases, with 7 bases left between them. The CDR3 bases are TGCGCCAGCAGCCAAGATCGGAGGTATGGCTACACCTTC. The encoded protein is CASSQDRRYGYTF.

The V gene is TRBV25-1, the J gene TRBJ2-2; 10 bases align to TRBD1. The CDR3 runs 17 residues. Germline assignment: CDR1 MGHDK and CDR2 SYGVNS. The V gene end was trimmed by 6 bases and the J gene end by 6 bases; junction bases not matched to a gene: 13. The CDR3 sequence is CASRTGGFEEVPGELFF. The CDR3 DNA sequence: TGTGCCAGCAGGACAGGGGGCTTCGAGGAGGTACCCGGGGAGCTGTTTTTT.

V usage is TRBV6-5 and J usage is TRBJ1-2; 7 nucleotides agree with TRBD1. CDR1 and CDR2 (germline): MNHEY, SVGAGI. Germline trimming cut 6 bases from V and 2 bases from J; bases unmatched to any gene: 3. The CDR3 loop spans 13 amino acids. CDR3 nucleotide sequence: TGTGCCAGCAGCCCGACAGGGAACTATGGCTACACCTTC. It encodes CASSPTGNYGYTF.

The CDR3 sequence is CAWSVVGRNQPQHF. The CDR3 nucleotides read TGTGCCTGGAGTGTAGTGGGGCGCAATCAGCCCCAGCATTTT. The rearrangement uses TRBV30 and TRBJ1-5, with D possibly being TRBD1 (5 bases). Trimming shortened V by 0 bases and J by 2 bases, and 8 bases separated the two germline ends. Germline V gene sequence: CDR1 GTSNPN, CDR2 SVGIG (reference sequence). The CDR3 totals 14 residues. Based on the CDR3 plus reference TRBV30 and TRBJ1-5, the full variable domain is SQTIHQWPATLVQPVGSPLSLECTVEGTSNPNLYWYRQAAGRGLQLLFYSVGIGQISSEVPQNLSASRPQDRQFILSSKKLLLSDSGFYLCAWSVVGRNQPQHFGDGTRLSIL.

CDR3 sequence: CASSSYRDSYGYTF. In DNA form, the CDR3 reads TGTGCCAGCAGCTCCTACCGGGACAGCTATGGCTACACCTTC. The chain has TRBV11-2 and TRBJ1-2; TRBD1 matches 7 bases. Trimming took 4 bases from V and 4 from J; bases not matched to a gene: 6. Germline CDR1 reads SGHAT; CDR2 reads FQNNGV. The CDR3 length is 14 residues.